Listed below are T cell receptor beta chains from one sample, sequenced in a study of blood T cell repertoires in COVID-19. Generated by immunoSEQ multiplex PCR, the TCRdb table keeps only in-frame clones and is missing some. The repertoire holds 55,000 to 75,000 clones, with 65% to 80% as singletons. The sequencing sample was made of peripheral blood. These receptors were obtained from a man in his fifties or sixties with acute or convalescent COVID-19. The CDR3 runs from the conserved cysteine through the conserved F or W. A D gene is named only where the DNA matches it firmly. Size tells how often a clone was seen (once, few, many) or the class of an expanded clone, and some rows leave it out.

J gene | clone size | D gene | V gene | CDR3 DNA | CDR3 protein
TRBJ1-2 | . | . | TRBV29-1 | TGCAGCGTTGACAGGGGTGGTAACTATGGCTACACCTTC | CSVDRGGNYGYTF
TRBJ2-2 | . | TRBD1 | TRBV5-1 | TGCGCCAGCAGACAGACAGGGCTGATTAGTGGGGAGCTGTTTTTT | CASRQTGLISGELFF
TRBJ2-1 | medium-sized | TRBD2 | TRBV28 | TGTGCCAGCAGTTGGGGGAGGGCCGGGTACAATGAGCAGTTCTTC | CASSWGRAGYNEQFF
TRBJ1-5 | . | . | TRBV2 | TGTGCCAGCAGTGGGGGGGGATCAGGCAATCAGCCCCAGCATTTT | CASSGGGSGNQPQHF
TRBJ1-2 | . | TRBD1 | TRBV5-6 | TGTGCCAGCAGCACTAGGGACAGGGATGTCGCTGGCTACACCTTC | CASSTRDRDVAGYTF
TRBJ2-1 | . | . | TRBV5-6 | TGTGCCAGCAGCTTACTCTCGCCGGAGAATGAGCAGTTCTTC | CASSLLSPENEQFF
TRBJ2-3 | . | . | TRBV2 | TGTGCCAGCAGTGCAACTAGAGGGGGGGCAGATACGCAGTATTTT | CASSATRGGADTQYF
TRBJ2-7 | . | TRBD2 | TRBV11-2 | TGTGCCAGCAGTGGACTAGCGGGGACCTCCTACCCCTACGAGCAGTACTTC | CASSGLAGTSYPYEQYF
TRBJ2-7 | . | . | TRBV27 | TGTGCCAGCAGTTCTAGTCGCGAGCAGTACTTC | CASSSSREQYF
TRBJ2-1 | . | TRBD2 | TRBV7-6 | TGTGCCAGCAGCTTTGGGACTAGCGGGGGGGGCAATGAGCAGTTCTTC | CASSFGTSGGGNEQFF
TRBJ1-4 | . | TRBD1 | TRBV24-1 | TGTGCCACCAGTGATGCAGGGGGCCCGAATGAAAAACTGTTTTTT | CATSDAGGPNEKLFF
TRBJ2-2 | . | TRBD2 | TRBV6-2/TRBV6-3 | TGTGCCAGCGGCCGGGGGGAGACCGGGGAGCTGTTTTTT | CASGRGETGELFF
TRBJ2-1 | . | . | TRBV11-2 | TGTGCCAGCAGCTTAGATACAGGTTCCAATGAGCAGTTCTTC | CASSLDTGSNEQFF
TRBJ1-5 | . | TRBD1 | TRBV28 | TGTGCCAGCAGTTCGGACAGGGTTAATCAGCCCCAGCATTTT | CASSSDRVNQPQHF
TRBJ1-2 | . | TRBD1 | TRBV4-3 | TGCGCCAGCAGCCAAGACGGACAGGCTGCTAGGGGCTATGGCTACACCTTC | CASSQDGQAARGYGYTF
TRBJ2-7 | . | . | TRBV28 | TGTGCCAGCAGTGACCTGGGGACAATCGCCTACGAGCAGTACTTC | CASSDLGTIAYEQYF
TRBJ2-2 | . | TRBD2 | TRBV6-2/TRBV6-3 | TGTGCCAGCAGCACCGCGGGACTAGATACGGGGAACACCGGGGAGCTGTTTTTT | CASSTAGLDTGNTGELFF
TRBJ1-2 | once | TRBD1 | TRBV30 | TGTGCCTGGAGGGAAGGACAGGGCACCCACTATGGCTACACCTTC | CAWREGQGTHYGYTF
TRBJ2-1 | . | . | TRBV5-4 | TGTGCCAGCAGCTTTTACAGCTACAATGAGCAGTTCTTC | CASSFYSYNEQFF
TRBJ1-4 | . | TRBD1 | TRBV24-1 | TGTGCCACCAGCCCCAGGGGGGCAGGCGAAAAACTGTTTTTT | CATSPRGAGEKLFF
TRBJ1-4 | . | . | TRBV28 | TGTGCCGTAGGAGCAACTAATGAAAAACTGTTTTTT | CAVGATNEKLFF
TRBJ2-7 | once | TRBD1 | TRBV14 | TGTGCCAGCAGCTCCGGACAGGGATTCTACGAGCAGTACTTC | CASSSGQGFYEQYF
TRBJ1-5 | . | . | TRBV5-1 | TGCGCCAGCAGCCCCGGTGGGGGGGGCGAGGCTTCCCAGCATTTT | CASSPGGGGEASQHF
TRBJ2-1 | . | TRBD2 | TRBV4-3 | TGCGCCAGCAGCCAATCTACTAGCGGACAAGGTGAGCAGTTCTTC | CASSQSTSGQGEQFF
TRBJ2-7 | many | . | TRBV21-1 | TGTGCCAGCAGCAAAGGAAGCGGGAGGGCCCGTCGGACGTACGAGCAGTACTTC | CASSKGSGRARRTYEQYF
TRBJ1-1 | . | . | TRBV28 | TGTGCCAGCAGTTTTGTAGGGGAATGGACTGAAGCTTTCTTT | CASSFVGEWTEAFF
TRBJ1-2 | . | . | TRBV19 | TGTGCCAGTAGTATTCAGAAGAACTATGGCTACACCTTC | CASSIQKNYGYTF
TRBJ1-5 | . | . | TRBV28 | TGTGCCAGCAGTACCTCGGGGGGCGGGGATCAGCCCCAGCATTTT | CASSTSGGGDQPQHF
TRBJ2-7 | . | . | TRBV5-4 | TGTGCCAGCAGCTTGGAGGGGCCTTCCTACGAGCAGTACTTC | CASSLEGPSYEQYF
TRBJ1-2 | many | . | TRBV7-3 | TGTGCCAGCAGCTTAACGGTCTCGGAGGGTTACACCTATGGCTACACCTTC | CASSLTVSEGYTYGYTF
TRBJ2-1 | . | TRBD2 | TRBV5-1 | TGCGCCAGCAGCTTACCGGGACTAGCGGAGAGCTCCTACAATGAGCAGTTCTTC | CASSLPGLAESSYNEQFF
TRBJ2-2 | . | TRBD1 | TRBV7-3 | TGTGCCAGCAGGGGACAGGGGAGGACCGGGGAGCTGTTTTTT | CASRGQGRTGELFF